This T cell receptor (beta chain) was recovered during a study of blood T cell repertoires in COVID-19. The age range of participants was 18 to 89 years, with residence in some 25 US areas. Participants reported their clinical history, and cohort assignment relied on those reports. Recovered status in Cohort 3 required two negative PCRs, clearance, or symptom resolution. The protocol was immunoSEQ multiplex PCR, while the TCRdb copy is restricted to in-frame clones and leaves out a portion. The sample holds about 310,000 clones, roughly nine tenths seen once. The germline V gene has CDR1 MNHEY and CDR2 SMNVEV (reference sequence). The germline V and J ends were trimmed by 2 bases and 5 bases, with 7 bases remaining between them. The CDR3 totals 13 residues.

The receptor was isolated from a woman aged 30 to 39 who had recovered from COVID-19. The chain has TRBV27 and TRBJ2-1; D is unclear. What was sequenced was PBMCs or T cells enriched from blood (not recorded which). CDR3 bases: TGTGCCAGCAGTTTAAGTGCTAACAATGAGCAGTTCTTC. Its translation: CASSLSANNEQFF.